The rows below give T cell receptor beta chains drawn from one sample of a study of human T cells and chemical hapten exposure. Via MiXCR, TCRdb re-called the RACE reads, giving one row per CDR3 protein. The table includes 180,000 or so distinct CDR3 sequences, around 22% detected once. This specimen consisted of whole blood, obtained in connection with sensitization to the hapten diphenylcyclopropenone (DPC). These receptor sequences come from a woman in her forties or fifties with alopecia areata. Some clones in this sample may be carry-over from other donors' samples. CDR3s leave out the opening cysteine and the closing phenylalanine or tryptophan. D genes are given only for firm matches.

NA,TRBV29-1,TRBJ2-5,SVVGASQETQY
NA,TRBV2,TRBJ2-1,ASGWNEQF
TRBD2,TRBV6-2/TRBV6-3,TRBJ2-1,ASSYSIAGGGSSYNEQF
TRBD1,TRBV2,TRBJ1-1,ASSAQGGTEAF
NA,TRBV5-1,TRBJ2-7,ASSLTVSSGAPYEQY
TRBD1,TRBV28,TRBJ1-1,ASSSTDRQPF
NA,TRBV6-5,TRBJ1-1,ASSYKGYTEAF
NA,TRBV12-3/TRBV12-4,TRBJ2-1,ASTAESNEQF
NA,TRBV6-5,TRBJ2-3,ASSYSGGPTDTQY
NA,TRBV4-2,TRBJ1-6,ASSQERGLPPLH
TRBD1,TRBV12-3/TRBV12-4,TRBJ1-2,ASSRRTGGESGYT
TRBD1,TRBV18,TRBJ1-1,ASSSDRGSTEAF
NA,TRBV2,TRBJ1-1,ASSANLNTEAF
NA,TRBV2,TRBJ1-2,ASSVRTAYGYT
NA,TRBV5-1,TRBJ2-7,ASSLVRSGQQYEQY